This T cell receptor (beta chain) was documented in a study of T cell repertoires in cytomegalovirus infection. Study overall: CMV epitopes used comprised recently identified HLA-C-restricted ones and well-studied HLA-B-restricted ones. Based on public TCR beta signatures, there were indications of CMV infection and of a matching HLA type. Study results and caveats: The study found HLA-C-restricted CMV-specific TCR beta clonotypes dominating the ex vivo response. Carriage of CMV together with the relevant HLA was identifiable through cumulative public TCR beta family frequency.

TCRdb reprocessed the reads via MiXCR and lists one record per CDR3 protein. The sample lists about 110,000 distinct CDR3 sequences; approximately 28% were seen once. The CDR3 sequence is 17 residues long. V lost 2 bases, J lost 4 bases, and 18 bases lay in between. Per germline, CDR1 SGHVS and CDR2 FNYEAQ. This clonotype was observed at least ten times. Antigen: not known. This clonotype was obtained from a human donor in good health (CMV status not recorded). Some clones in this sample may be carry-over from other donors' samples. The starting material was CD8+ T cells from cultured PBMCs, obtained from culture after CMV antigen stimulation. The chain employs TRBV7-6 and TRBJ1-5; D remains ambiguous. The CDR3 here is CASSLSVASGGNQPQHF. The CDR3 DNA reads as TGTGCCAGCAGCTTATCGGTAGCCTCCGGCGGGAATCAGCCCCAGCATTTT. Complete variable domain (other parts from reference TRBV7-6 and TRBJ1-5): GAGVSQSPRYKVTKRGQDVALRCDPISGHVSLYWYRQALGQGPEFLTYFNYEAQQDKSGLPNDRFSAERPEGSISTLTIQRTEQRDSAMYRCASSLSVASGGNQPQHFGDGTRLSIL.